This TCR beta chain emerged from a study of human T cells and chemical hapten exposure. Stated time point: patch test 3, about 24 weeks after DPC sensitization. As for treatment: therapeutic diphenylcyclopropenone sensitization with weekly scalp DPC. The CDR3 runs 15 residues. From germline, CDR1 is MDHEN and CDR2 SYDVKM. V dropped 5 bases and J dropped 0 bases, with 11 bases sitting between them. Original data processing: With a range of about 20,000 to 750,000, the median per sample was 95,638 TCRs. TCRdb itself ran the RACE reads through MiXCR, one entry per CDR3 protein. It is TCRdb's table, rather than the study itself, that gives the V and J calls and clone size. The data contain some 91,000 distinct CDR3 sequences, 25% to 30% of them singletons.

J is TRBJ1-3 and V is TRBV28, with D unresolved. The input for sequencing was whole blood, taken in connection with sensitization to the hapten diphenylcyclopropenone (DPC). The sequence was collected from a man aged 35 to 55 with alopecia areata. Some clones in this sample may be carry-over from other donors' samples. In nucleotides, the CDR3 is TGTGCCAGCAGTCAATTCCCAAGCTCTGGAAACACCATATATTTT. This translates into CASSQFPSSGNTIYF.